This T cell receptor (beta chain) was recorded in a study of T cells in Graves' hyperthyroidism and ophthalmopathy. Template material for amplifying TCR beta CDR3 regions consisted of RNA transcripts. First-round RT-PCR of the TCR CDR3 relied on the HTBI primer set. TCRdb analysed the multiplex PCR reads with MiXCR anew, one entry per CDR3 protein. The sample yields some 550,000 distinct CDR3 sequences, about 20% seen once. The CDR3 consists of 14 residues. CDR1 is MGHRA, CDR2 YSYEKL, per germline. Between the trimmed V and J ends, which lost 4 bases and 5 bases, there was a span of 11 bases. This receptor was taken from a man aged 18 to 29 with Graves' hyperthyroidism. The sequenced sample was blood. The rearrangement uses TRBV4-1 and TRBJ2-2; a weak D match, TRBD1 (5 bases). This CDR3 is CASSRRVGTGELFF. The DNA for the CDR3 is TGCGCCAGCAGCCGCAGGGTTGGGACCGGGGAGCTGTTTTTT.